This T cell receptor beta chain was captured in a study of regulatory T cells in long-lasting Graves disease. Findings and limits, study-wide: Persistent disease samples used TRBV28, TRBJ1-2 and TRBJ2-5 preferentially.

CDR3 regions were amplified by Arm-PCR using iRepertoire HTBI primers to build TCR beta libraries. TCRdb independently ran MiXCR on the multiplex PCR reads; one entry per CDR3 protein. The sample holds about 310,000 distinct CDR3 sequences, over 15% seen once. Time point reported: newly diagnosed GD, antithyroid drugs for less than 3 months. Researchers made the TCR library from RNA that was extracted from PBMCs. V was shortened by 8 bases and J by 6 bases, with 26 bases between the two germline ends. The CDR3 runs to 16 residues. Germline values: CDR1 WSHSY, CDR2 SAAADI. Of note for this clonotype: The antigen remains unidentified.

The rearrangement joins TRBV10-2 to TRBJ2-7, with a tentative D call TRBD1 (9 bases). The starting material was peripheral blood mononuclear cells (PBMCs), obtained at new diagnosis, from a patient treated with antithyroid drugs. The source of this sequence is a female donor with Graves disease. CDR3 region: CASLYHSGTGTTEQYF. DNA for the CDR3: TGCGCCAGCCTTTATCATAGCGGGACAGGGACAACCGAGCAGTACTTC.